The T cell receptor beta chain under discussion was sequenced for a study of cytomegalovirus exposure and HLA in healthy donors. Study-level points and caveats: Researchers reportedly found TCR beta sequences accurately predicted most subjects' HLA-A and HLA-B alleles. Compared with the roughly 700-donor mean, an Asian-associated ancestry cluster reportedly had fewer N-insertions, according to a later analysis.

Participants comprised healthy donors of bone marrow. When sampled, the donors appeared nominally healthy, though they likely had unrecorded immune exposures. As regards this clone: Antigen specificity is unknown.

The CDR3 runs to 12 residues. Germline V gene lookup returns CDR1 SGHRS and CDR2 YFSETQ. The PCR ran on 60 Vbeta and 13 Jbeta primers. The repertoire was sequenced with immunoSEQ multiplex PCR; TCRdb's copy has only in-frame clones and lacks some. This sample has some 150,000 clones, with about 77% found just once. This chain uses TRBV5-1 with TRBJ2-5; TRBD1 aligns across 9 bases. The tail of the sequence fits TRBJ2-7 better, so the J call may be wrong. The sequencing input was PBMCs. The TCR sequence derives from a middle-aged woman in good health and CMV-seronegative. CDR3 loop: CASTRDRDEQYF. In nucleotides, the CDR3 is TGCGCCAGCACTCGGGACAGGGACGAGCAGTACTTC.